The T cell receptor (beta chain) described here comes from a study of tumor-infiltrating lymphocytes in primary liver carcinoma. Overall study context: T1-T3 N0M0 was the stage of the tumors, which were about 4.2 to 11 cm across.

A remark on this clonotype: The antigen is undetermined. A read error may account for a junction end that differs from germline.

General study results and limits: Lower overlap was observed for tumor-adjacent and tumor-blood pairs relative to tumor region pairs. Blood's top-250-clone fraction was significantly lower than that of tumors (p = 0.039).

Unsorted bulk tissue of about 20-32 mg yielded co-extracted RNA and DNA. The CDR3 runs 21 residues. CDR1 is SGHAT and CDR2 is FQNNGV in the germline V gene. From about 0.5 ug of total RNA, TCR beta-specific cDNA was reverse-transcribed using a constant-region primer. Researchers made the TCR beta libraries by running three nested multiplex PCR rounds with slightly modified ARM-PCR. The opening two PCR rounds, approximately 10 cycles each, paired TRBV1-TRBV30 forward primers with a C-beta reverse primer. One entry per CDR3 protein, called by TCRdb with MiXCR from the multiplex PCR reads. The data contain about 50,000 distinct CDR3 sequences, about 78% of them singletons.

Sequencing used liver tumor tissue from sampling region 5. The sample's subset: tumor region T5, tumor centre. V and J are TRBV11-2 and TRBJ2-6; TRBD2 is a possible D gene (6 bases). This receptor was identified in a man aged 40-49 years with primary liver carcinoma and hepatitis B virus infection. CDR3 coding DNA: TGTGCCAGCAGCATGGGGGGAGATAGGGGCATCTCCCTCTCTGGGGCCGACGTCCTGACTTTC. This gives the protein CASSMGGDRGISLSGADVLTF.